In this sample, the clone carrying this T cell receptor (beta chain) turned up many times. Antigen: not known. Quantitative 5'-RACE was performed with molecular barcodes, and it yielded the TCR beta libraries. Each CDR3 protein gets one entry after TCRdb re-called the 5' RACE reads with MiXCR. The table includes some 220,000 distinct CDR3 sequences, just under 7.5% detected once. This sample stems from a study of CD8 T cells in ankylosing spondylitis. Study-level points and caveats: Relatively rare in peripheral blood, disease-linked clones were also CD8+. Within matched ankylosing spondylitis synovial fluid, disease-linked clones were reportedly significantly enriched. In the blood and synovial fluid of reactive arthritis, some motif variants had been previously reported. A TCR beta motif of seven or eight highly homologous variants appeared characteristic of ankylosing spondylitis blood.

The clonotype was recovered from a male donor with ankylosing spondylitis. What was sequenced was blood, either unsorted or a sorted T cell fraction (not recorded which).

The chain's CDR3 is CASSLTLSPAAQHF. CDR3 bases: TGCGCCAGCAGCCTTACATTAAGTCCCGCGGCCCAGCATTTT. J is TRBJ1-5 and V is TRBV4-1; no clear D. The germline V gene encodes CDR1 MGHRA and CDR2 YSYEKL. V lost 4 bases, J lost 11 bases, and 18 bases lay in between. CDR3 size: 14 residues.